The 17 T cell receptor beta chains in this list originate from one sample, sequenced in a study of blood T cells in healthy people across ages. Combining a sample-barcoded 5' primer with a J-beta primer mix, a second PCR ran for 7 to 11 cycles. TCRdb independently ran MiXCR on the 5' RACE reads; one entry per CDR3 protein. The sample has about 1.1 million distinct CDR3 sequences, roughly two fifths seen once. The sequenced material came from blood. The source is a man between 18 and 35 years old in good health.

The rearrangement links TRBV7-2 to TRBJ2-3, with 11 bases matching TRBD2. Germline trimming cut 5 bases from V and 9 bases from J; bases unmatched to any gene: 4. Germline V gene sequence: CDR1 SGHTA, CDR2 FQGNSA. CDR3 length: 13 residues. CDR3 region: CASSVGTSGTQYF. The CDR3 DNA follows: TGTGCCAGCAGCGTAGGGACTAGCGGCACGCAGTATTTT.

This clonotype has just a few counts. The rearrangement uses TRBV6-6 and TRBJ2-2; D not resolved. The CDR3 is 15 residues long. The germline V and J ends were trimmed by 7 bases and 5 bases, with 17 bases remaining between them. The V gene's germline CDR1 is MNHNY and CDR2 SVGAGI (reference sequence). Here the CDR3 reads CASNIRSAGTGELFF. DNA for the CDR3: TGTGCCAGCAATATTAGGAGTGCAGGAACCGGGGAGCTGTTTTTT.

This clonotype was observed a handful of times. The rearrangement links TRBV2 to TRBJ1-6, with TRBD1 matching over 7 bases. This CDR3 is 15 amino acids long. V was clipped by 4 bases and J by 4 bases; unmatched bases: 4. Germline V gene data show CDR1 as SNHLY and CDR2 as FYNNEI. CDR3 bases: TGTGCCAGCAGTGGACAGGGTATTTATAATTCACCCCTCCACTTT. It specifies CASSGQGIYNSPLHF.

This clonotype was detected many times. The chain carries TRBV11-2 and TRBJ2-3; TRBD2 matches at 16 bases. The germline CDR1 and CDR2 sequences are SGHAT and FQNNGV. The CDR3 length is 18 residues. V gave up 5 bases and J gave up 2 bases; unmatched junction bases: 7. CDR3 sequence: CASSPGLAGGRATDTQYF. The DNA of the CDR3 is TGTGCCAGCAGCCCGGGACTAGCGGGGGGGCGGGCCACAGATACGCAGTATTTT.

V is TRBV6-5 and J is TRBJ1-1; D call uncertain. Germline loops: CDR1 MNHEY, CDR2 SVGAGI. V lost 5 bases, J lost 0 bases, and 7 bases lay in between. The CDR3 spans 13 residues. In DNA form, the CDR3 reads TGTGCCAGCAGTAACGGCATGAACACTGAAGCTTTCTTT. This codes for CASSNGMNTEAFF.

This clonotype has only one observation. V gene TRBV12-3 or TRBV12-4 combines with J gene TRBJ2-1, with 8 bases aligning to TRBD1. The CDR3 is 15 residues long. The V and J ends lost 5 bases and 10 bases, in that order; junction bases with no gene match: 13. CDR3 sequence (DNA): TGTGCCAGCAGTCCCTCAGGGGGCCCCTTCTACGAGCAGTTCTTC. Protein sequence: CASSPSGGPFYEQFF.

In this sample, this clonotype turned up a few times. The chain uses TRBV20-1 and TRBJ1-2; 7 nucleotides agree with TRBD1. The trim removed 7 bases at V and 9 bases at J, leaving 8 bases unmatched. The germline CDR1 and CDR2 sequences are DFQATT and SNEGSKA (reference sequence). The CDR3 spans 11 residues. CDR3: CSVPQGVSYTF. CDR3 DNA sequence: TGCAGTGTTCCCCAGGGGGTTAGCTACACCTTC.

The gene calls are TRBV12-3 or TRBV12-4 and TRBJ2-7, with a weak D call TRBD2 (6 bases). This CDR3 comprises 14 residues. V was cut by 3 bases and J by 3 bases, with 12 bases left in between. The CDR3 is CASSLGDLSYEQYF. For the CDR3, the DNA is TGTGCCAGCAGTTTGGGGGACTTGAGCTACGAGCAGTACTTC.

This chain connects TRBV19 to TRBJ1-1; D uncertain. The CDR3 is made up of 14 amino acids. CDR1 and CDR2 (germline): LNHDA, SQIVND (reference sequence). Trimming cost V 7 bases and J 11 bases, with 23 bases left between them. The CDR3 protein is CASTPMTRSKRAFF. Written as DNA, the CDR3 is TGTGCCAGTACCCCCATGACACGGTCGAAGAGGGCTTTCTTT.

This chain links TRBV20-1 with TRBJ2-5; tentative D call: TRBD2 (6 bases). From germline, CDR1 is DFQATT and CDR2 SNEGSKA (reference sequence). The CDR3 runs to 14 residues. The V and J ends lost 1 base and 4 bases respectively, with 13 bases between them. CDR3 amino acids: CSARVGLPVETQYF. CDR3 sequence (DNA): TGCAGTGCTAGAGTGGGACTCCCCGTAGAGACCCAGTACTTC.

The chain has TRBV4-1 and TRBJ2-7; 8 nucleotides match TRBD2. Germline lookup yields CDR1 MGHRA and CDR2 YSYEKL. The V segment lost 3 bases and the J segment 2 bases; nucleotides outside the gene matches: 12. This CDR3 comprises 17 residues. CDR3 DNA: TGCGCCAGCAGCCAGGGCCCTCCTAGCGGGCTTACCTACGAGCAGTACTTC. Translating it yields CASSQGPPSGLTYEQYF.

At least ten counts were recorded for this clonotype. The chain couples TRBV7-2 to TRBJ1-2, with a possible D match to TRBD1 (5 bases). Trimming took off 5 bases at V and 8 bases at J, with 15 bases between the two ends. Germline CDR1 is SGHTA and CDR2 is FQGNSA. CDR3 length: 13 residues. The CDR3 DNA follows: TGTGCCAGCAGCGGACGACAGAAGGACGGCTACACCTTC. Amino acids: CASSGRQKDGYTF.

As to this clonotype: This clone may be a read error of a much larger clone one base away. The CDR3, as DNA: TGTGCCAGCAGCTTAGTTGGTAGTAATGAGCAGTACTTC. Its translation: CASSLVGSNEQYF. The gene calls are TRBV13 and TRBJ2-5; D is unclear. The germline CDR1 and CDR2 sequences are PRHDT and FYEKMQ (reference sequence). The length of the CDR3 is 13 residues. The germline V and J ends were trimmed by 1 base and 11 bases, with 14 bases remaining between them. Variable domain in full (rest from reference TRBV13 and TRBJ2-5): AAGVIQSPRHLIKEKRETATLKCYPIPRHDTVYWYQQGPGQDPQFLISFYEKMQSDKGSIPDRFSAQQFSDYHSELNMSSLELGDSALYFCASSLVGSNEQYFGPGTRLLVL.

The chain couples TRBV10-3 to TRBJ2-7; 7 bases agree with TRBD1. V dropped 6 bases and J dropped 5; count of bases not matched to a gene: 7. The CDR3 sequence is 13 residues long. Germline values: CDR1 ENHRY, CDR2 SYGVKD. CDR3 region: CAISPTGSNEQYF. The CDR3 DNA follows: TGTGCCATCAGCCCGACAGGGTCGAACGAGCAGTACTTC.

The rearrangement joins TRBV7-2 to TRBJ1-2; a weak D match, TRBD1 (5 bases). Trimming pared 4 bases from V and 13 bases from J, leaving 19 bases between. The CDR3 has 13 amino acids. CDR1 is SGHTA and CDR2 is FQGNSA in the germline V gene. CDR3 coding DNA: TGTGCCAGCAGCTCGGGACCGGGAGGAAGGGTCACCTTC. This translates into CASSSGPGGRVTF. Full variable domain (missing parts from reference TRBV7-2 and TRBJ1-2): GAGVSQSPSNKVTEKGKDVELRCDPISGHTALYWYRQSLGQGLEFLIYFQGNSAPDKSGLPSDRFSAERTGGSVSTLTIQRTQQEDSAVYLCASSSGPGGRVTFGSGTRLTVV.

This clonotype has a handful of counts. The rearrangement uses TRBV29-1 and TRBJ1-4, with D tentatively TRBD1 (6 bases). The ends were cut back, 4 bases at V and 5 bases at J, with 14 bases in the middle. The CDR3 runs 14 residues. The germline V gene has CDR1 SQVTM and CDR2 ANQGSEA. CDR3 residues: CSVVEGGLNEKLFF. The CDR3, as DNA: TGCAGCGTTGTTGAAGGGGGATTGAATGAAAAACTGTTTTTT.

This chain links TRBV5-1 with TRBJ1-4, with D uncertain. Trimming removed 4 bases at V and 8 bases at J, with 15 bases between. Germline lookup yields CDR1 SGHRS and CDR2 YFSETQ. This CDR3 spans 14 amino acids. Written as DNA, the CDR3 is TGCGCCAGCAGCGTAGACCCGGGAGACGAAAAACTGTTTTTT. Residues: CASSVDPGDEKLFF.